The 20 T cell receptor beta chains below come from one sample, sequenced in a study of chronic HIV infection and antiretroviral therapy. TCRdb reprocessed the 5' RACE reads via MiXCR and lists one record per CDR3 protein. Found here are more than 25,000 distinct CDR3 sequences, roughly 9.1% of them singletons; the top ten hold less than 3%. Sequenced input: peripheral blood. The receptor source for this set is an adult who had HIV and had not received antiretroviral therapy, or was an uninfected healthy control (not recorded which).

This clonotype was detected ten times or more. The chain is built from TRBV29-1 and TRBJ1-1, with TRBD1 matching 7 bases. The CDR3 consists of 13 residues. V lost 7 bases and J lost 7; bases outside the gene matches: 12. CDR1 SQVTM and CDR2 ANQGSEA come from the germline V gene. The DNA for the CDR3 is TGCAGCGGAAGCGACAGGGACTGGGGTGAAGCTTTCTTT. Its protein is CSGSDRDWGEAFF. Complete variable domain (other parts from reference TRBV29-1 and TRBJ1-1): SAVISQKPSRDICQRGTSLTIQCQVDSQVTMMFWYRQQPGQSLTLIATANQGSEATYESGFVIDKFPISRPNLTFSTLTVSNMSPEDSSIYLCSGSDRDWGEAFFGQGTRLTVV.

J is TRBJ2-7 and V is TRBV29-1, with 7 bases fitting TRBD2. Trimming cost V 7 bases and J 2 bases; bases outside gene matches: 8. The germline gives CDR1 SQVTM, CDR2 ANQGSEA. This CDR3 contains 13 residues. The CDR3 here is CSANLAEPYEQYF. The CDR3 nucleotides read TGCAGCGCTAACCTAGCGGAACCCTACGAGCAGTACTTC.

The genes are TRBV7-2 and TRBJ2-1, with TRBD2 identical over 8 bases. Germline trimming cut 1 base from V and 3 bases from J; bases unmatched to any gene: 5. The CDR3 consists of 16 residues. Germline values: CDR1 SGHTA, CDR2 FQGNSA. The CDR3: CASSLGGGGLYNEQFF. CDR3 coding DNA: TGTGCCAGCAGCTTAGGGGGCGGGGGGCTCTACAATGAGCAGTTCTTC. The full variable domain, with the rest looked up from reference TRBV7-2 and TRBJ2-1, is GAGVSQSPSNKVTEKGKDVELRCDPISGHTALYWYRQSLGQGLEFLIYFQGNSAPDKSGLPSDRFSAERTGGSVSTLTIQRTQQEDSAVYLCASSLGGGGLYNEQFFGPGTRLTVL.

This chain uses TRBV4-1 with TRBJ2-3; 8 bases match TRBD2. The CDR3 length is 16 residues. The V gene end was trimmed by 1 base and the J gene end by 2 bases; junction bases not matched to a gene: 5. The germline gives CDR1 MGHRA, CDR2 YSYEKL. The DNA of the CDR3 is TGCGCCAGCAGCCAAGCGACTAGCGCCTACACAGATACGCAGTATTTT. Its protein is CASSQATSAYTDTQYF.

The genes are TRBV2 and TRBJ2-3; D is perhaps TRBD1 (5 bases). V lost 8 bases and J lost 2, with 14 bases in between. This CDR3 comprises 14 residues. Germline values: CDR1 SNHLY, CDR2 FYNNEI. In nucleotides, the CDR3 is TGTGCCAGCGCAGGGTTTACTCCCACAGATACGCAGTATTTT. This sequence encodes CASAGFTPTDTQYF.

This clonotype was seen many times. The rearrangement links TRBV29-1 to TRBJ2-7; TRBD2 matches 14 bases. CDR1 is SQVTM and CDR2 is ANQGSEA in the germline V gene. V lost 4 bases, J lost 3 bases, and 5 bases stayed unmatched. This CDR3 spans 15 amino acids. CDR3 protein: CSVAGTSGRNYEQYF. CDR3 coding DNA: TGCAGCGTTGCCGGGACTAGCGGGAGAAACTACGAGCAGTACTTC.

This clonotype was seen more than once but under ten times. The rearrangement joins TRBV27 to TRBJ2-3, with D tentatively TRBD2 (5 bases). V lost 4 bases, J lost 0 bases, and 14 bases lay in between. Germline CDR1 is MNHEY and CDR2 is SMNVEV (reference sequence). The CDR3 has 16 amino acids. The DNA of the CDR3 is TGTGCCAGCAGTTCCCTCACACGGACTAGCACAGATACGCAGTATTTT. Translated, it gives CASSSLTRTSTDTQYF.

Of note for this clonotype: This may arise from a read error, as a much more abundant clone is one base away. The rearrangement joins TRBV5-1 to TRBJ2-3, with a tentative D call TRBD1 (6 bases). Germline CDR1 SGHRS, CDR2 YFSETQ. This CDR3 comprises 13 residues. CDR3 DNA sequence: TGCGCCGGCAGCTCGGACAGCCCGGCCGCGGTGAATTTT. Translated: CAGSSDSPAAVNF.

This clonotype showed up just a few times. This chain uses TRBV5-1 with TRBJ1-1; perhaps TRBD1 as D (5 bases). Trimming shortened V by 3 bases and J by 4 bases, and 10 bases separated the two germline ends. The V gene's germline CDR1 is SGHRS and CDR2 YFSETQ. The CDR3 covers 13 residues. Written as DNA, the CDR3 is TGCGCCAGCAGCTGGGAGGGGAGCACTGAAGCTTTCTTT. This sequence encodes CASSWEGSTEAFF. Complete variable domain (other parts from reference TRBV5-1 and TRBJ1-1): KAGVTQTPRYLIKTRGQQVTLSCSPISGHRSVSWYQQTPGQGLQFLFEYFSETQRNKGNFPGRFSGRQFSNSRSEMNVSTLELGDSALYLCASSWEGSTEAFFGQGTRLTVV.

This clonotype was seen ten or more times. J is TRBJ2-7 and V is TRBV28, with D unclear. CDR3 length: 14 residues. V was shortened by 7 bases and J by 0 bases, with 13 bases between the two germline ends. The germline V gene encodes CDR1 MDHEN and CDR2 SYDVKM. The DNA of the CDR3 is TGTGCCAGCATCCATCCGGGCAGCTCCTACGAGCAGTACTTC. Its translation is CASIHPGSSYEQYF.

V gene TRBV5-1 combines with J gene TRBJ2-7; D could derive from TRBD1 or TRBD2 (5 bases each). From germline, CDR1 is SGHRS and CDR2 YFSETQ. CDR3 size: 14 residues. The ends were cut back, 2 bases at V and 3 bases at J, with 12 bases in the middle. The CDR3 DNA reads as TGCGCCAGCAGCTTAGGGGACGGAGACTACGAGCAGTACTTC. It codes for CASSLGDGDYEQYF.

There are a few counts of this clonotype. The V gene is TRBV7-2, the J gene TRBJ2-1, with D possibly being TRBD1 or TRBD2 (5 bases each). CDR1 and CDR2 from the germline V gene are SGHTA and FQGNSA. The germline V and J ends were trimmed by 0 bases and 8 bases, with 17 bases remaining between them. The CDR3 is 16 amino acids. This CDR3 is CASSLARGQGRDEQFF. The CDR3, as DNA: TGTGCCAGCAGCTTAGCCCGCGGGCAGGGAAGGGATGAGCAGTTCTTC.

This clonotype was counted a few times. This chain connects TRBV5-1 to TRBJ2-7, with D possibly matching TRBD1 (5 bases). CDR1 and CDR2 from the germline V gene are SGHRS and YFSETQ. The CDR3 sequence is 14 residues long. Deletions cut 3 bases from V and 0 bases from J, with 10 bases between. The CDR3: CASSSGHGSYEQYF. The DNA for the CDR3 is TGCGCCAGCAGCTCAGGACACGGCTCCTACGAGCAGTACTTC.

CDR3 region: CASSKGAYEQYF. CDR3 in DNA: TGTGCCAGCAGTAAAGGAGCTTACGAGCAGTACTTC. The chain carries TRBV12-3 or TRBV12-4 and TRBJ2-7; D is unclear. V lost 5 bases and J lost 4, with 9 bases in between. The CDR3 loop spans 12 amino acids.

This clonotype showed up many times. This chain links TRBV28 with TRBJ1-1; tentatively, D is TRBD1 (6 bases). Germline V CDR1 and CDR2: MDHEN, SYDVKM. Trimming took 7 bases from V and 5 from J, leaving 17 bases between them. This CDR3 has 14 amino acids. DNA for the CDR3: TGTGCCAGCACCATAGGGGGGTCGGGGACTGAAGCTTTCTTT. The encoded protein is CASTIGGSGTEAFF.

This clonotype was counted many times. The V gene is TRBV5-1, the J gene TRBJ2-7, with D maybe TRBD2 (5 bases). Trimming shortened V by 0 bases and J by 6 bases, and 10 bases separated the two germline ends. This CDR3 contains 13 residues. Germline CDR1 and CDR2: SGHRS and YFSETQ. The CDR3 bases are TGCGCCAGCAGCTTGGGGCTAGGAGGCGAGCAGTACTTC. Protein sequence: CASSLGLGGEQYF.

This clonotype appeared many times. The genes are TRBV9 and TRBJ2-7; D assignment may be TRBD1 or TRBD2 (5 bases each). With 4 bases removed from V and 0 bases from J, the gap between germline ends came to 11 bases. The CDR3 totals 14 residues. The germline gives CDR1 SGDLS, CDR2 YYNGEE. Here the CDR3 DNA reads TGTGCCAGCAGCCCCCGGGACGGCTCCTACGAGCAGTACTTC. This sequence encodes CASSPRDGSYEQYF.

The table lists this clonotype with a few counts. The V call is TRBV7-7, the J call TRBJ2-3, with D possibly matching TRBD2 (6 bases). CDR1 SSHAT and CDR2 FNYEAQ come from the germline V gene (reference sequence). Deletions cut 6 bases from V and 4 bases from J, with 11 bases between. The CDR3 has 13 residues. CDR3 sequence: CASSRDFADTQYF. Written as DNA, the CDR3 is TGTGCCAGCAGTCGGGACTTCGCAGATACGCAGTATTTT.

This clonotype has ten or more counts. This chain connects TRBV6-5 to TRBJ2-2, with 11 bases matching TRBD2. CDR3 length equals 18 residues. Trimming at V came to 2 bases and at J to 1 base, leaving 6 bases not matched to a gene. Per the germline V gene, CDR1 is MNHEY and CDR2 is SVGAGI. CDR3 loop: CASSYDLLAGGNTGELFF. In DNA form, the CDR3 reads TGTGCCAGCAGTTACGATCTTCTAGCGGGAGGGAACACCGGGGAGCTGTTTTTT.

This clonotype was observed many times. The CDR3 DNA is TGTGCCAGCAGTTACTCAACAGGGATCCAAGAGACCCAGTACTTC. Translation gives CASSYSTGIQETQYF. V gene TRBV6-2 or TRBV6-3 combines with J gene TRBJ2-5; TRBD1 might be the D (6 bases). V lost 0 bases to trimming and J lost 1 base, with 9 bases between them. This CDR3 contains 15 residues. CDR1 is MNHEY, CDR2 SVGEGT, per germline.